A single sample is the source of the 27 T cell receptor beta chains below, sequenced in a study of blood T cell repertoires in COVID-19. This table comes from immunoSEQ multiplex PCR, and its TCRdb copy is limited to in-frame clones, with some not included. The sample contains around 95,000 clones, approximately 84% of which appear only once. Input material: peripheral blood. Receptors originate from a young man in a cohort sampled during active COVID-19.

This clone was recorded a few times. The J gene is TRBJ2-7, the V gene TRBV27; maybe TRBD2 (5 bases). This CDR3 is built from 12 residues. The germline gives CDR1 MNHEY, CDR2 SMNVEV (reference sequence). Trimming removed 8 bases at V and 5 bases at J, with 13 bases between. The CDR3 bases are TGTGCCAGCGGCCTCGGGGTCCACGAGCAGTACTTC. As protein: CASGLGVHEQYF.

V usage is TRBV6-5 and J usage is TRBJ2-7; a weak D match, TRBD2 (6 bases). The CDR3 has 13 amino acids. The germline CDR1 and CDR2 sequences are MNHEY and SVGAGI. Between the trimmed V and J ends, which lost 7 bases and 0 bases, there was a span of 10 bases. The CDR3 DNA follows: TGTGCCAGCAATTCCGGGAGCTCCTACGAGCAGTACTTC. Translated, it gives CASNSGSSYEQYF.

The rearrangement uses TRBV19 and TRBJ1-5; D uncertain. The CDR3 is made up of 10 amino acids. V was clipped by 7 bases and J by 4 bases, with 2 bases between them. The germline V gene encodes CDR1 LNHDA and CDR2 SQIVND (reference sequence). The CDR3 is CASINQPQHF. CDR3 coding DNA: TGTGCCAGTATAAATCAGCCCCAGCATTTT.

The rearrangement uses TRBV5-1 and TRBJ2-3, with TRBD2 identical over 11 bases. Germline V gene lookup returns CDR1 SGHRS and CDR2 YFSETQ. This CDR3 has 16 amino acids. V gave up 0 bases and J gave up 3 bases; unmatched junction bases: 3. CDR3 amino acids: CASSLASSGGTDTQYF. In DNA form, the CDR3 reads TGCGCCAGCAGCTTGGCCTCTAGCGGGGGGACAGATACGCAGTATTTT.

V is TRBV7-2 and J is TRBJ1-1, with a tentative D call TRBD1 (6 bases). The germline V gene has CDR1 SGHTA and CDR2 FQGNSA. The CDR3 is 15 residues long. The germline V and J ends were trimmed by 0 bases and 5 bases, with 13 bases remaining between them. CDR3 sequence: CASSLAHRVETEAFF. The CDR3 nucleotides are TGTGCCAGCAGCTTAGCGCACAGGGTAGAAACTGAAGCTTTCTTT.

The chain has TRBV5-1 and TRBJ2-1; 12 bases fit TRBD1. J was trimmed by 8 bases and V by 4 bases; bases with no gene match: 10. The V gene's germline CDR1 is SGHRS and CDR2 YFSETQ. CDR3 size: 16 residues. CDR3 amino acids: CASSRSPGQGAYEQFF. CDR3 coding DNA: TGCGCCAGCAGCCGTTCTCCGGGACAGGGGGCTTATGAGCAGTTCTTC.

The gene calls are TRBV5-6 and TRBJ1-2; D is uncertain. Trimming cost V 1 base and J 4 bases, with 14 bases left between them. Germline V gene lookup returns CDR1 SGHDT and CDR2 YYEEEE. The CDR3 runs to 15 residues. CDR3 sequence reads: CASSLSSRRGYGYTF. The CDR3 DNA reads TGTGCCAGCAGCTTGTCCTCCCGGCGGGGCTATGGCTACACCTTC.

The CDR3 spells CAISDNHEKLFF. CDR3 in DNA: TGTGCCATCAGCGACAACCATGAAAAACTGTTTTTT. The chain uses TRBV10-3 and TRBJ1-4, with D unclear. The ends were cut back, 6 bases at V and 6 bases at J, with 8 bases in the middle. The germline V gene encodes CDR1 ENHRY and CDR2 SYGVKD. This CDR3 spans 12 amino acids.

The chain joins TRBV7-6 to TRBJ1-1, with D tentatively TRBD1 (6 bases). In germline, CDR1 is SGHVS, CDR2 FNYEAQ. Trimming removed 0 bases from V and 7 bases from J, with 15 bases in between. The CDR3 contains 15 residues. CDR3 sequence reads: CASSLAGRAGDEAFF. The CDR3 DNA reads TGTGCCAGCAGCTTAGCAGGTCGGGCAGGGGATGAAGCTTTCTTT.

The V gene is TRBV6-4, the J gene TRBJ1-2; TRBD1 matches at 7 bases. Germline lookup yields CDR1 MRHNA and CDR2 SNTAGT. The V segment lost 6 bases and the J segment 8 bases; nucleotides outside the gene matches: 12. The CDR3 runs to 14 residues. The CDR3 DNA sequence: TGTGCCAGCAGGAATACAGGGGCCATGGGCGGCTACACCTTC. It translates to CASRNTGAMGGYTF.

This chain links TRBV3-1 (or the pseudogene TRBV3-2) with TRBJ2-7; TRBD1 aligns across 11 bases. V dropped 3 bases and J dropped 2; count of bases not matched to a gene: 3. The CDR3 extends over 15 amino acids. The germline V gene encodes CDR1 LGHDT and CDR2 YNNKEL (reference sequence). The CDR3 bases are TGTGCCAGCAGCCACCCGGGACAGGGGGCCTACGAGCAGTACTTC. The encoded protein is CASSHPGQGAYEQYF.

CDR3 sequence (DNA): TGCGCCAGCCCCACTAGCGGGGACCAAGAGACCCAGTACTTC. Its protein product is CASPTSGDQETQYF. J is TRBJ2-5 and V is TRBV5-1, with 10 bases aligning to TRBD2. CDR3 length: 14 amino acids. Germline values: CDR1 SGHRS, CDR2 YFSETQ. The V gene end was trimmed by 7 bases and the J gene end by 0 bases; junction bases not matched to a gene: 3.

This chain links TRBV30 with TRBJ2-3; D is possibly TRBD1 (7 bases). This CDR3 has 12 amino acids. Trimming took off 4 bases at V and 3 bases at J, with 8 bases between the two ends. Germline V lookup: CDR1 GTSNPN, CDR2 SVGIG (reference sequence). The CDR3 coding sequence is TGTGCCTGGACAGGGGGGACAGATACGCAGTATTTT. Translated: CAWTGGTDTQYF.

The chain carries TRBV27 and TRBJ2-7; D is undetermined. The CDR3 sequence is 16 residues long. Germline V CDR1 and CDR2: MNHEY, SMNVEV (reference sequence). V was trimmed by 4 bases and J by 4 bases, leaving 20 bases between them. DNA for the CDR3: TGTGCCAGCAGTTGCGCGGCACCTTTCCGACTTTACGAGCAGTACTTC. It codes for CASSCAAPFRLYEQYF.

This chain links TRBV6-5 with TRBJ2-7, with TRBD2 as a possible D gene (5 bases). The CDR3 totals 12 residues. V lost 5 bases to trimming and J lost 1 base, with 6 bases between them. Germline loops: CDR1 MNHEY, CDR2 SVGAGI. CDR3 DNA: TGTGCCAGCAGTAGAGGGTCCTACGAGCAGTACTTC. Amino acid sequence: CASSRGSYEQYF.

The rearrangement uses TRBV4-1 and TRBJ2-3; 15 nucleotides align to TRBD2. CDR3 length: 17 residues. The V segment lost 4 bases and the J segment 4 bases; nucleotides outside the gene matches: 6. Germline CDR1 is MGHRA and CDR2 is YSYEKL. The chain's CDR3 is CASSPPGLAGGADTQYF. CDR3 in DNA: TGCGCCAGCAGCCCCCCGGGACTAGCGGGGGGAGCAGATACGCAGTATTTT.

V usage is TRBV11-1 and J usage is TRBJ2-2, with TRBD1 as a possible D gene (6 bases). The V end was cut by 5 bases, the J end by 3 bases, with 10 bases between. Germline-derived CDR1 and CDR2 are SGHAT and FQDESV (reference sequence). CDR3 length equals 14 residues. DNA for the CDR3: TGTGCCAGCAGCCCGCCAGGGGACACCGGGGAGCTGTTTTTT. This codes for CASSPPGDTGELFF.

This chain connects TRBV5-4 to TRBJ2-7; 8 bases match TRBD1. V shed 0 bases, J shed 1 base, and the junction held 3 bases outside the gene matches. Germline V gene lookup returns CDR1 SGHNT and CDR2 YYREEE (reference sequence). This CDR3 spans 15 amino acids. The CDR3 nucleotides are TGTGCCAGCAGCTTGGCCGGGACAGGATCCTACGAGCAGTACTTC. The encoded protein is CASSLAGTGSYEQYF. The full variable domain, its missing parts supplied by reference TRBV5-4 and TRBJ2-7, is ETGVTQSPTHLIKTRGQQVTLRCSSQSGHNTVSWYQQALGQGPQFIFQYYREEENGRGNFPPRFSGLQFPNYSSELNVNALELDDSALYLCASSLAGTGSYEQYFGPGTRLTVT.

This rearrangement joins TRBV27 to TRBJ1-1, with D tentatively TRBD1 (5 bases). Between the trimmed V and J ends, which lost 2 bases and 4 bases, there was a span of 8 bases. The CDR3 sequence is 13 residues long. Germline CDR1 is MNHEY and CDR2 is SMNVEV (reference sequence). The chain's CDR3 is CASSLSQGTEAFF. Here the CDR3 DNA reads TGTGCCAGCAGTTTAAGTCAGGGCACTGAAGCTTTCTTT.

J is TRBJ1-1 and V is TRBV5-5; 7 bases align to TRBD1. The length of the CDR3 is 15 residues. Germline CDR1 SGHKS, CDR2 YYEKEE (reference sequence). Losses at the gene ends were 1 base for V and 3 bases for J; bases not matched to a gene: 6. CDR3 loop: CASSLRGGRDTEAFF. The CDR3 bases are TGTGCCAGCAGCTTGCGAGGGGGCAGGGACACTGAAGCTTTCTTT.

The CDR3 coding sequence is TGTGCCAGCGGCCTGACAGAAGGAAACACTGAAGCTTTCTTT. Translation: CASGLTEGNTEAFF. The chain is built from TRBV7-9 and TRBJ1-1; TRBD1 might be the D (5 bases). The CDR3 runs 14 residues. Trimming took off 8 bases at V and 2 bases at J, with 15 bases between the two ends. Germline V gene sequence: CDR1 SEHNR, CDR2 FQNEAQ (reference sequence). Full variable domain (outside the CDR3, taken from reference TRBV7-9 and TRBJ1-1): DTGVSQNPRHKITKRGQNVTFRCDPISEHNRLYWYRQTLGQGPEFLTYFQNEAQLEKSRLLSDRFSAERPKGSFSTLEIQRTEQGDSAMYLCASGLTEGNTEAFFGQGTRLTVV.

The CDR3 DNA sequence: TGTGCCAGCAGCCTACAGTACATGAACACTGAAGCTTTCTTT. Residues: CASSLQYMNTEAFF. The chain couples TRBV6-5 to TRBJ1-1; no definite D call. The germline V gene encodes CDR1 MNHEY and CDR2 SVGAGI. The CDR3 spans 14 residues. Deletions cut 6 bases from V and 0 bases from J, with 11 bases between.

The rearrangement uses TRBV7-2 and TRBJ1-4; a weak D match, TRBD1 (6 bases). CDR3 size: 14 residues. Per germline, CDR1 SGHTA and CDR2 FQGNSA. Trimming stripped 4 bases from V and 8 bases from J, with 14 bases between. DNA of the CDR3: TGTGCCAGCAGCTCCCAGGGGCAAGGAGAAAAACTGTTTTTT. Protein sequence: CASSSQGQGEKLFF.

V is TRBV6-5 and J is TRBJ2-1, with a tentative D call TRBD2 (6 bases). The CDR3 runs to 13 residues. Germline CDR1 reads MNHEY; CDR2 reads SVGAGI. Trimming removed 6 bases at V and 6 bases at J, with 12 bases between. Here the CDR3 DNA reads TGTGCCAGCAGGGGGGGTCGTGGCAATGAGCAGTTCTTC. Translated, it gives CASRGGRGNEQFF.

This chain connects TRBV3-1 (or the pseudogene TRBV3-2) to TRBJ2-5; a weak D match, TRBD2 (5 bases). The V end was cut by 3 bases, the J end by 6 bases, with 14 bases between. CDR1 is LGHDT, CDR2 YNNKEL, per germline (reference sequence). The CDR3 spans 14 residues. The DNA of the CDR3 is TGTGCCAGCAGCCACCTCCCGCTAGCTAAGACCCAGTACTTC. Protein sequence: CASSHLPLAKTQYF.

On this clone itself: The sample holds other DNA sequences that translate to the same CDR3. V and J are TRBV9 and TRBJ1-1; a weak D match, TRBD1 (6 bases). CDR3 size: 15 residues. V shed 3 bases and J shed 0 bases, with 12 bases lying between them. CDR1 SGDLS and CDR2 YYNGEE come from the germline V gene. This CDR3 reads CASSAGGTLNTEAFF. CDR3 in DNA: TGTGCCAGCAGCGCCGGGGGGACACTGAACACTGAAGCTTTCTTT.

The rearrangement links TRBV5-5 to TRBJ1-4; possible D gene TRBD1, 5 bases. CDR3 length: 15 residues. With 4 bases removed from V and 7 bases from J, the gap between germline ends came to 17 bases. The germline gives CDR1 SGHKS, CDR2 YYEKEE (reference sequence). For the CDR3, the DNA is TGTGCCAGCAGCCAAAACGCAGGGTTGAGTGAAAAACTGTTTTTT. Its translation is CASSQNAGLSEKLFF. Full variable domain (rest looked up from reference TRBV5-5 and TRBJ1-4): DAGVTQSPTHLIKTRGQQVTLRCSPISGHKSVSWYQQVLGQGPQFIFQYYEKEERGRGNFPDRFSARQFPNYSSELNVNALLLGDSALYLCASSQNAGLSEKLFFGSGTQLSVL.